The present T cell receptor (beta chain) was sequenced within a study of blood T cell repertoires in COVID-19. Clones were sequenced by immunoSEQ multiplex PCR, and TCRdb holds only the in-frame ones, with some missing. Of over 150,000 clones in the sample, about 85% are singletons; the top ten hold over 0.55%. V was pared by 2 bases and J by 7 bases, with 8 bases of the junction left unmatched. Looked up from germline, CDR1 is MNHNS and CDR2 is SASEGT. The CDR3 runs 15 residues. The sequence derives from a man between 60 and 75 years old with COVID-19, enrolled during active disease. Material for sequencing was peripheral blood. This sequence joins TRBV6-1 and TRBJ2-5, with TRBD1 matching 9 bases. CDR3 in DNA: TGTGCCAGCAGTGAATCGACAGGGGGGTTTCGGACCCAGTACTTC. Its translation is CASSESTGGFRTQYF.